What follows describes a single TCR beta chain. What it binds is not known. The data originate from a study of cytomegalovirus exposure and HLA in healthy donors. Study details: Just over 80% of 398 genotyped donors fell in the Caucasian-associated ancestry cluster.

Study-level results: Later on, analysis showed that most CMV-associated TCR beta chains appeared to be HLA-restricted. Donors belonging to an Asian-associated ancestry cluster reportedly showed fewer N-insertions in productive TCRs than the roughly 670-donor mean, according to what a later analysis found.

CDR1 is MNHEY, CDR2 SMNVEV, per germline (reference sequence). V lost 7 bases to trimming and J lost 0 bases, with 12 bases between them. CDR3 length equals 14 residues. At collection, donors were nominally healthy, but unrecorded immune exposures were probable. Primers for the PCR totalled 60 Vbeta and 13 Jbeta. The method was immunoSEQ multiplex PCR; TCRdb's version includes in-frame clones alone and lacks a portion of them. The profile shows some 110,000 clones, about 80% of them singletons. The rearrangement joins TRBV27 to TRBJ1-1, with D hard to call. The TCR originated in a man in his fifties or sixties in good health and CMV-seropositive. What was sequenced was PBMCs. In DNA, the CDR3 is TGTGCCAGCAAACAGCATGGAATGAACACTGAAGCTTTCTTT. It encodes CASKQHGMNTEAFF.